This record covers a single TCR beta chain. This clonotype was detected ten times or more. The specificity of this receptor is unknown. Per-base qualities were not stored, and no clone one base away is much larger. The record originates from a study of T cells in Graves' hyperthyroidism and ophthalmopathy (dated by TCRdb to about 2019). Concerning the study at large: To identify distinguishing TCR V-J signatures, a discovery cohort of 100 patients was used, comprising fewer than 45 with Graves' ophthalmopathy and 57 with stable Graves' hyperthyroidism. Prospective prediction of ophthalmopathy was tested in an independent validation cohort of under 20 hyperthyroidism patients and around 16 patients who later progressed to ophthalmopathy. The approximately 90 discovery patients were divided at random into training and test sets in a 7:3 ratio. In about 6 Graves' hyperthyroidism patients, the study also compared T-cell repertoires from thyroid tissue with T-cell repertoires from blood. Following sampling, methimazole starting at 30 mg daily was given to hyperthyroidism patients, and high-dose intravenous methylprednisolone was given to ophthalmopathy patients. TCR Vbeta CDR3 sequencing of fewer than 150 peripheral blood samples (under 45 ophthalmopathy, 75 to 85 hyperthyroidism and approximately 17 progressor patients) is reported in the paper. Study-level results and caveats: A model built on a 13 V-J signature distinguished ophthalmopathy from stable hyperthyroidism, reaching 87.88% sensitivity and around 81% specificity in cross-validation and 80%/75% in testing. Sample size was not statistically predetermined, and blinding of investigators to group allocation was not performed. Most expanded thyroid clonotypes (frequency above 0.001) were also found in blood, which suggests that blood repertoires may mirror thyroid immune responses. In validation, progression to ophthalmopathy was predicted by the model with more than 65% sensitivity and 72.22% specificity, a median of around 6.5 months before onset.

Graves' hyperthyroidism was defined as stable when no progression to ophthalmopathy occurred over 18 months of follow-up. Hyperthyroidism patients were aged 18 to 65 years and newly diagnosed, with disease duration of less than 2 months. Any patient with an uncontrolled infection, another autoimmune disease, pregnancy or lactation was excluded. Diagnoses were established on the basis of clinical symptoms, serum thyroxine and TRAb, thyroid ultrasound, and orbital computed tomography. Trizol reagent was used to extract total RNA, and RNA quality was then checked on an Agilent 2100 Bioanalyzer. The TCR beta CDR3 regions were amplified from RNA transcripts. For the first round of RT-PCR on the TCR CDR3, the HTBI primer set was used together with the Qiagen OneStep RT-PCR kit. The libraries were constructed in a second round of multiplex PCR and then size-selected and purified. Libraries were sequenced paired-end with 100 bp reads on an Illumina HiSeq2000. Per the authors' processing: SOAPnuke was used to process the raw data, removing reads that contained adapters or uncalled bases, had a mean Phred below 15, or lacked an exact match to the constant primer or identifier. High-quality paired reads were merged using COPE v1.2.5, and each unique nucleotide sequence was defined as a clonotype. MiTCR v1.1 was used to align clonotypes to the IMGT TRBV, TRBD and TRBJ reference segments. The analysis was restricted to V-J combinations with a frequency above 0.0001, which together covered 99.2% of the repertoires. The TCS score was defined as F50 (clonal expansion) divided by E x V (chaos), with BLOSUM62-based TCRdist calculated between CDR3 peptides within each V-J. Welch's t-statistics and random forest reduced roughly 500 V-J features to 10 to 15, which were used in a naive Bayes classifier (R e1071). The Morisita-Horn index was used to measure how similar the thyroid and blood repertoires were. The public sequencing data were trimmed at Q25 with fastp and processed into clonotypes with MiXCR by TCRdb, which kept only in-frame beta chains. Identical CDR3 proteins give one entry, which carries the most common genes and DNA. What appears here as the V and J calls and clone size reflects TCRdb's work, not the paper's. This sample gives roughly 93,000 distinct CDR3 sequences in total; about 37% of them show up just once. The top ten constitute more than 8.5% of the sample.

The sequence was collected from a woman in her 30s with Graves' hyperthyroidism. The sequenced sample consisted of peripheral blood or thyroid tissue (not recorded which).

The nucleotide sequence is given as TGTGCCAGCAGTTATCCCGCCGGGACAGGGACCTACGAGCAGTACTTC. Translated, it gives CASSYPAGTGTYEQYF. The sequence joins TRBV6-6 to TRBJ2-7; TRBD1 agrees with 9 junctional bases. As encoded in the germline V gene (reference sequence), CDR1 is MNHNY while CDR2 is SVGAGI. The CDR3, from cysteine to phenylalanine, totals 16 residues. Only CDR3 DNA remains: 48 bases, in frame from the first base. Trimming leaves V shorter by 3 bases and J shorter by 2 bases, with the junction holding 8 bases beyond the gene matches.